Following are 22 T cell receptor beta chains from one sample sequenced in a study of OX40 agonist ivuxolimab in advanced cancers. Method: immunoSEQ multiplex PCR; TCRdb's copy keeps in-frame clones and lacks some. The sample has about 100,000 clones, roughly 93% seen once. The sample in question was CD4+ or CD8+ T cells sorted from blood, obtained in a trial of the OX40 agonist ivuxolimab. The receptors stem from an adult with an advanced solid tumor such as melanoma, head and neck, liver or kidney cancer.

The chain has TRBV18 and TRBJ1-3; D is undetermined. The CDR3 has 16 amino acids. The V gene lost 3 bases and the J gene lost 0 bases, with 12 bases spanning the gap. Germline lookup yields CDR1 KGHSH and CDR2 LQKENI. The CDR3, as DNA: TGTGCCAGCTCACCTTTGGGCGGCGGCTCTGGAAACACCATATATTTT. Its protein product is CASSPLGGGSGNTIYF.

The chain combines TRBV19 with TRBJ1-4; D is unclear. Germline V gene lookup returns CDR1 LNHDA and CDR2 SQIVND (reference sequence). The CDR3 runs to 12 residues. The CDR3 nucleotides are TGTGCTACCGGGGTTACTAATGAAAAACTGTTTTTT. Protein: CATGVTNEKLFF.

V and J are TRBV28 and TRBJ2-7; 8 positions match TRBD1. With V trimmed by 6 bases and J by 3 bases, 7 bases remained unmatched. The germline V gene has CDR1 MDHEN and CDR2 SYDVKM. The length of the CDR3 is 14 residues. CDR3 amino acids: CASSPGTGIYEQYF. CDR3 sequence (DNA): TGTGCCAGCAGCCCCGGGACAGGTATCTACGAGCAGTACTTC. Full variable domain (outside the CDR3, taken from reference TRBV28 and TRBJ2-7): DVKVTQSSRYLVKRTGEKVFLECVQDMDHENMFWYRQDPGLGLRLIYFSYDVKMKEKGDIPEGYSVSREKKERFSLILESASTNQTSMYLCASSPGTGIYEQYFGPGTRLTVT.

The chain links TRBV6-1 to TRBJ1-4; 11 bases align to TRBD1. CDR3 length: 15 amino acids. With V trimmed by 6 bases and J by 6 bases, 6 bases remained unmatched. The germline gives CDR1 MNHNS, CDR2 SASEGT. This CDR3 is CASSAGQGAYEKLFF. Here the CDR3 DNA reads TGTGCCAGCAGCGCTGGACAGGGGGCTTATGAAAAACTGTTTTTT.

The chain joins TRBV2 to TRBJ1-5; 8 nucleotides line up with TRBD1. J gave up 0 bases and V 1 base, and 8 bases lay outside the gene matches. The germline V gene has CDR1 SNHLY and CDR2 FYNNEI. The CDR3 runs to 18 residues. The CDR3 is CASSEGTGGRYSNQPQHF. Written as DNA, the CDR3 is TGTGCCAGCAGTGAAGGTACAGGGGGGAGATATAGCAATCAGCCCCAGCATTTT.

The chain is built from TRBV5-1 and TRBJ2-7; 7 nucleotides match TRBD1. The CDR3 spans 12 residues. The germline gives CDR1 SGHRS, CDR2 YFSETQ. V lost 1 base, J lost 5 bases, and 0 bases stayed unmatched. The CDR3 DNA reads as TGCGCCAGCAGCTTGACAGGGGACGAGCAGTACTTC. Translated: CASSLTGDEQYF.

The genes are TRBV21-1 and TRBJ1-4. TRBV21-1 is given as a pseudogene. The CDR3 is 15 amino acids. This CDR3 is CASSPRQGSSEKLFF. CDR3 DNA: TGTGCCAGCAGCCCCCGACAAGGGTCCTCTGAAAAACTGTTTTTT.

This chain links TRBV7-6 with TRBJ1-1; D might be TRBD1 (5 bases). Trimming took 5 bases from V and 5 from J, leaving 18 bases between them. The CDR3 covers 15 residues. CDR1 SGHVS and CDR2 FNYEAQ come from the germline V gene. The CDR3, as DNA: TGTGCCAGCAGCCGGGACGCCGACGGGGGGACTGAAGCTTTCTTT. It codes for CASSRDADGGTEAFF.

The DNA for the CDR3 is TGCAGCGCGGAGACGGGCACAGATACGCAGTATTTT. It encodes CSAETGTDTQYF. The chain combines TRBV29-1 with TRBJ2-3, with D unclear. V shed 7 bases and J shed 1 base, with 9 bases lying between them. The CDR3 has 12 amino acids. The germline gives CDR1 SQVTM, CDR2 ANQGSEA.

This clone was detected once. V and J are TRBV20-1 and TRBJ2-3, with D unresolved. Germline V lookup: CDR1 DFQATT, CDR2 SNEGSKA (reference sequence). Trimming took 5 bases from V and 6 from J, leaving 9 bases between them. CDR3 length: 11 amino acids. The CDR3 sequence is CSAPSPDTQYF. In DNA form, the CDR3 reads TGCAGTGCTCCCTCCCCGGATACGCAGTATTTT.

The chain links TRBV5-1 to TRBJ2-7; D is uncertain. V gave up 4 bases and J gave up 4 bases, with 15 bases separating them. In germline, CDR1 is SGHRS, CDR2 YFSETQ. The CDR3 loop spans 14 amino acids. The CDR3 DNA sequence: TGCGCCAGCAGCCCTAACGGGCAGACATACGAGCAGTACTTC. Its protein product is CASSPNGQTYEQYF. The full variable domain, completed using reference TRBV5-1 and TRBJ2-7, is KAGVTQTPRYLIKTRGQQVTLSCSPISGHRSVSWYQQTPGQGLQFLFEYFSETQRNKGNFPGRFSGRQFSNSRSEMNVSTLELGDSALYLCASSPNGQTYEQYFGPGTRLTVT.

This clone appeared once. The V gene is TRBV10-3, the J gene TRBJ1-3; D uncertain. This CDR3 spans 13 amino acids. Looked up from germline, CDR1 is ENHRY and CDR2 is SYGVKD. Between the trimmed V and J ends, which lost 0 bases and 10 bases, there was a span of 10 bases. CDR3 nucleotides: TGTGCCATCAGTGAGTCGACCGTTTTTACCATATATTTT. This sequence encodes CAISESTVFTIYF.

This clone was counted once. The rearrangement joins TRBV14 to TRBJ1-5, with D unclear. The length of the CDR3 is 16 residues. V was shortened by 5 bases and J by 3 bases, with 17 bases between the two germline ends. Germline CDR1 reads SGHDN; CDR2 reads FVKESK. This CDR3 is CASSYPGVIDNQPQHF. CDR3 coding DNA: TGTGCCAGCAGCTACCCGGGAGTGATCGACAATCAGCCCCAGCATTTT.

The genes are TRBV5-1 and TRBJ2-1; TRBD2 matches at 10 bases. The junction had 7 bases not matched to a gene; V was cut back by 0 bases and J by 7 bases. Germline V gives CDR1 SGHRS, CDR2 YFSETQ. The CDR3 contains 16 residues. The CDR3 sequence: CASSLEQRGGVNEQFF. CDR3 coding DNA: TGCGCCAGCAGCTTGGAACAGCGGGGGGGCGTTAATGAGCAGTTCTTC. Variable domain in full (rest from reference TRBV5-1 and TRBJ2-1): KAGVTQTPRYLIKTRGQQVTLSCSPISGHRSVSWYQQTPGQGLQFLFEYFSETQRNKGNFPGRFSGRQFSNSRSEMNVSTLELGDSALYLCASSLEQRGGVNEQFFGPGTRLTVL.

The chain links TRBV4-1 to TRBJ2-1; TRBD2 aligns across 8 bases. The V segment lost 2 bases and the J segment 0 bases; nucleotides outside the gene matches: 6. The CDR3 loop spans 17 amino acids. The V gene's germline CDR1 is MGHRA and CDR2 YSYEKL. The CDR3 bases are TGCGCCAGCAGCCAAAGTACTAGCGGAGGCTCCTACAATGAGCAGTTCTTC. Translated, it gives CASSQSTSGGSYNEQFF.

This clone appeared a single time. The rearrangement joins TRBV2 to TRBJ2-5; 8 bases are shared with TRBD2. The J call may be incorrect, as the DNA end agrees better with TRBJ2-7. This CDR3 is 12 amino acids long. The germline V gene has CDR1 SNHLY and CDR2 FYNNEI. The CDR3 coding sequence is TGTGCCAGCAGCCTCGGGAGGGACGAGCAGTACTTC. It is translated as CASSLGRDEQYF.

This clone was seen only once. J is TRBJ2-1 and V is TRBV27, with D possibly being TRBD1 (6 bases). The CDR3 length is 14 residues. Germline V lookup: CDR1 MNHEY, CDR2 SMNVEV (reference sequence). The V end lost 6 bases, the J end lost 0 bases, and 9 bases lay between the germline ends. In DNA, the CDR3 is TGTGCCAGCAGCGGACAGATCTCCTACAATGAGCAGTTCTTC. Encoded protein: CASSGQISYNEQFF.

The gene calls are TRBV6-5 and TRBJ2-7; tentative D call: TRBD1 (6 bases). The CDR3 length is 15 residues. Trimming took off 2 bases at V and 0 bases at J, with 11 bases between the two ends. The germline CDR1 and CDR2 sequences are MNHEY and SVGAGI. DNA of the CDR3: TGTGCCAGCAGTTACGTACAGGGTCCCTCCTACGAGCAGTACTTC. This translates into CASSYVQGPSYEQYF.

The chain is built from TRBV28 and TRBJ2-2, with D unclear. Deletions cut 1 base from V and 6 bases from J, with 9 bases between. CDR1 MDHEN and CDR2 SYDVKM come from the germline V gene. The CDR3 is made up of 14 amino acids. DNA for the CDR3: TGTGCCAGCAGTTTATCCCCAGGACCCGGGGAGCTGTTTTTT. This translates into CASSLSPGPGELFF.

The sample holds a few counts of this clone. The CDR3 sequence: CASSLSGTGAEAFF. CDR3 DNA sequence: TGTGCCAGCAGTTTATCAGGGACAGGGGCTGAAGCTTTCTTT. This sequence joins TRBV28 and TRBJ1-1, with TRBD1 matching 10 bases. Per germline, CDR1 MDHEN and CDR2 SYDVKM. V lost 1 base to trimming and J lost 6 bases; unmatched junction nucleotides: 2. The CDR3 has 14 amino acids.

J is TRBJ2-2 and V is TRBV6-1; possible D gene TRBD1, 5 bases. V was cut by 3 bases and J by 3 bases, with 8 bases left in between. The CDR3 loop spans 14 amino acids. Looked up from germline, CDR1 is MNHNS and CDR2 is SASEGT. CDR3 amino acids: CASSDDRHTGELFF. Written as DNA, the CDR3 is TGTGCCAGCAGTGACGACAGACACACCGGGGAGCTGTTTTTT.

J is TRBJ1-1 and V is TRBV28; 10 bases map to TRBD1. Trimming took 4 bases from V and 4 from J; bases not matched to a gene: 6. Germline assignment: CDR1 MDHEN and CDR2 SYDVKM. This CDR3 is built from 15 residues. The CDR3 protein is CASSSTWTGGTEAFF. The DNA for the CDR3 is TGTGCCAGCAGTTCTACTTGGACAGGGGGCACTGAAGCTTTCTTT.